This T cell receptor beta chain was documented in a study of cytomegalovirus exposure and HLA in healthy donors. Findings and limits, study-wide: The listing of 150 to 200 TCR beta chains classed them as cytomegalovirus-associated.

The PCR had 60 Vbeta and 13 Jbeta primers. Some clones are missing from TCRdb's copy, which holds only in-frame ones; the method was immunoSEQ multiplex PCR. Among 95,000 to 120,000 clones listed, approximately 80% were seen once. Notes on this clone: Its antigen is unidentified.

Trimming took off 4 bases at V and 2 bases at J, with 4 bases between the two ends. The CDR3 is 12 amino acids. Germline V gene sequence: CDR1 MDHEN, CDR2 SYDVKM. This receptor was obtained from a woman aged 25 to 39 in good health and CMV-seropositive. V and J are TRBV28 and TRBJ2-3; D not certain. The sample comprised PBMCs. CDR3 residues: CASSSHTDTQYF. In DNA, the CDR3 is TGTGCCAGCAGTTCCCACACAGATACGCAGTATTTT.